This TCR beta chain was captured in a study of blood T cells in healthy people across ages. Whole-study context: Capturing about one barcoded beta molecule per two T cells was achieved by template switching.

Concerning this clonotype itself: Its specificity is unknown.

Primed by a sample-barcoded 5' primer and a J-beta primer mix, a second PCR proceeded for about 6 to 12 cycles. MiXCR, run by TCRdb on the 5' RACE reads, gives a single entry per CDR3 protein. Among more than 1,400,000 distinct CDR3 sequences listed, roughly 40% were seen once. Overall study findings and caveats: Higher naive T cell percentage went strongly together with higher TCR beta diversity. Reliance upon unsorted PBMCs precluded definitive naive versus antigen-experienced comparison.

Losses at the gene ends were 1 base for V and 9 bases for J; bases not matched to a gene: 7. This CDR3 has 16 residues. The germline V gene has CDR1 LGHDT and CDR2 YNNKEL (reference sequence). Sequences were obtained from blood. This TCR came from a woman aged 18-35 years in good health. This chain uses TRBV3-1 with TRBJ2-1, with 12 bases matching TRBD2. The CDR3 loop is CASSQGLAGVLGEQFF. The CDR3 bases are TGTGCCAGCAGCCAAGGACTAGCGGGAGTACTGGGTGAGCAGTTCTTC.